One T cell receptor (beta chain) is described in this entry. The table lists this clonotype with a few counts. Its antigen is currently not known. One base away there is no much larger clone; base qualities are not given. Trimming at the junction amounts to 4 bases on V and 3 bases on J, and the germline ends lie 13 bases apart. The CDR3 goes from the cysteine to the phenylalanine over 15 residues. Kept here is only the CDR3 DNA, which spans 45 bases and is read in frame from base 1. CDR1 and CDR2 are read off the germline V gene as ENHRY and SYGVKD. Library prep was done by RT-PCR. TCRdb names Illumina HiSeq 2500 as the instrument used. TCRdb trimmed the raw reads at Q25, called clones with MiXCR and kept productive beta chains. Every entry covers one CDR3 protein and lists the most common genes and DNA from its rows. Counted in this sample were around 580,000 distinct CDR3 sequences; approximately 15% of them appeared once. Over 8.5% of the sample belongs to the ten largest clones.

This specimen belongs to a study of response to subunit inactivated influenza vaccine (dated by TCRdb to the late 2010s). At the level of the whole study: Deep quantitative profiling of the T cell receptor repertoire was used in the study to follow responses to a trivalent subunit inactivated influenza vaccine.

Beyond this particular receptor, the publication reports: It was suggested by the authors that each seasonal influenza vaccination may recruit only a limited number of new T cells.

Recombination connected TRBV10-3 to TRBJ1-5, with an unclear D gene assignment. Sequencing was performed on PBMCs from blood, taken 11 to 12 days after vaccination. The receptor was derived from a man aged 50 or older who received an inactivated influenza vaccine. Donor details come from another sample of the same person, matched by shared clones. The CDR3 reads as follows: CAISVNAGINQPQHF. The nucleotide sequence is given as TGTGCCATCAGTGTAAATGCCGGGATCAATCAGCCCCAGCATTTT.